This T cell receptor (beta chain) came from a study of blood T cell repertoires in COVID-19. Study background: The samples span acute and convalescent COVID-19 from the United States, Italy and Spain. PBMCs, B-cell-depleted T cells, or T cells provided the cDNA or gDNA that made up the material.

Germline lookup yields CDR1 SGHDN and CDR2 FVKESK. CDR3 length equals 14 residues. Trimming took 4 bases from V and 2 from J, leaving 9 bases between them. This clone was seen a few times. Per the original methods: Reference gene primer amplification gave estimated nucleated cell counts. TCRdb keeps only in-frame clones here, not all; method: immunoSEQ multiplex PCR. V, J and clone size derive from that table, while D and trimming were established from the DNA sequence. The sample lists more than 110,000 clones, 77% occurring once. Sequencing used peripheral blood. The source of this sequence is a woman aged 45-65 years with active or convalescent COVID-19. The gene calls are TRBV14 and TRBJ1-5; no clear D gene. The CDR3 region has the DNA TGTGCCAGCAGCCCCCGACGGGGCAATCAGCCCCAGCATTTT. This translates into CASSPRRGNQPQHF.